This entry lists 18 T cell receptor beta chains sequenced from one sample in a study of cytomegalovirus exposure and HLA in healthy donors. Primers: 60 Vbeta forward and 13 Jbeta reverse. The table came from immunoSEQ multiplex PCR; TCRdb's copy has only in-frame clones and leaves some out. In the table there are about 140,000 clones, about 80% of which are singletons. The specimen sequenced was PBMCs. The receptor set was obtained from a woman aged 35 to 49 in good health and CMV-seronegative.

J is TRBJ1-2 and V is TRBV7-6; D gene uncertain. Germline V gene lookup returns CDR1 SGHVS and CDR2 FNYEAQ. This CDR3 region has 13 residues. Trimming left V 5 bases short and J 2 bases short, with 9 bases between. The CDR3 is CASSPRLNYGYTF. For the CDR3, the DNA is TGTGCCAGCAGCCCGAGGCTGAACTATGGCTACACCTTC.

The chain couples TRBV7-2 to TRBJ2-5; no definite D call. V dropped 5 bases and J dropped 7 bases, with 8 bases sitting between them. Germline V CDR1 and CDR2: SGHTA, FQGNSA. This CDR3 has 11 residues. The CDR3 DNA is TGTGCCAGCAGCCCCCCGGGGACCCAGTACTTC. The encoded protein is CASSPPGTQYF.

This rearrangement joins TRBV4-3 to TRBJ2-2, with D perhaps matching TRBD1 (6 bases). CDR3 length: 17 residues. Looked up from germline, CDR1 is LGHNA and CDR2 is YSLEER. The germline V and J ends were trimmed by 1 base and 1 base, with 13 bases remaining between them. The CDR3 region has the DNA TGCGCCAGCAGCCAAGCTCCGGGACACCGGAACACCGGGGAGCTGTTTTTT. It is translated as CASSQAPGHRNTGELFF.

This chain joins TRBV6-6 and TRBJ2-7; 10 nucleotides line up with TRBD2. Germline CDR1 is MNHNY and CDR2 is SVGAGI (reference sequence). The CDR3 spans 16 residues. The ends lost 2 bases at V and 7 bases at J; junction bases unmatched: 11. The DNA of the CDR3 is TGTGCCAGCAGTTACCTCGCTAGCGGGAGATCGCGGGAGCAGTACTTC. Translation gives CASSYLASGRSREQYF.

The chain combines TRBV2 with TRBJ2-4, with TRBD1 matching over 7 bases. CDR1 is SNHLY, CDR2 FYNNEI, per germline. The J segment lost 6 bases and the V segment lost 6 bases, leaving 11 bases of the junction unmatched. The length of the CDR3 is 15 residues. The CDR3 is CASSPSPGQANIQYF. The CDR3 bases are TGTGCCAGCAGCCCTTCTCCCGGACAGGCAAACATTCAGTACTTC.

V and J are TRBV5-5 and TRBJ2-2; possibly TRBD1 for D (5 bases). Germline V lookup: CDR1 SGHKS, CDR2 YYEKEE (reference sequence). This CDR3 has 16 amino acids. V was clipped by 1 base and J by 1 base, with 11 bases between them. The CDR3 nucleotides are TGTGCCAGCAGCTTGTTTGGCAGGGTGAACACCGGGGAGCTGTTTTTT. It translates to CASSLFGRVNTGELFF.

The V call is TRBV10-3, the J call TRBJ1-1, with D possibly being TRBD1 (6 bases). The V gene's germline CDR1 is ENHRY and CDR2 SYGVKD. V shed 6 bases and J shed 0 bases, with 11 bases lying between them. This CDR3 contains 14 residues. The CDR3 loop reads CAISTGSLNTEAFF. The CDR3 region has the DNA TGTGCCATCAGCACAGGGTCCCTGAACACTGAAGCTTTCTTT.

This chain connects TRBV5-6 to TRBJ1-5; tentative D call: TRBD1 (5 bases). Germline V gives CDR1 SGHDT, CDR2 YYEEEE. The CDR3 covers 16 residues. Trimming cost V 2 bases and J 5 bases, with 17 bases left between them. The CDR3 nucleotides are TGTGCCAGCAGCTTTGGGGGGTTAGGCGCTGATCAGCCCCAGCATTTT. Protein sequence: CASSFGGLGADQPQHF.

The genes are TRBV28 and TRBJ1-2; tentative D call: TRBD1 (5 bases). V gave up 6 bases and J gave up 5 bases, with 10 bases separating them. Germline V lookup: CDR1 MDHEN, CDR2 SYDVKM. The CDR3 is made up of 12 amino acids. CDR3 residues: CASSMTDYGYTF. The DNA of the CDR3 is TGTGCCAGCAGCATGACAGATTATGGCTACACCTTC.

This clone was seen only once. This rearrangement joins TRBV5-1 to TRBJ1-1; TRBD1 might be the D (5 bases). CDR1 SGHRS and CDR2 YFSETQ come from the germline V gene. V was shortened by 0 bases and J by 4 bases, with 10 bases between the two germline ends. The CDR3 length is 14 residues. In nucleotides, the CDR3 is TGCGCCAGCAGCTTGGATGGGGGGAGCACTGAAGCTTTCTTT. It translates to CASSLDGGSTEAFF. Full variable domain (rest looked up from reference TRBV5-1 and TRBJ1-1): KAGVTQTPRYLIKTRGQQVTLSCSPISGHRSVSWYQQTPGQGLQFLFEYFSETQRNKGNFPGRFSGRQFSNSRSEMNVSTLELGDSALYLCASSLDGGSTEAFFGQGTRLTVV.

The J gene is TRBJ1-1, the V gene TRBV15; the match to TRBD1 covers 7 bases. This CDR3 region has 13 residues. Trimming took 0 bases from V and 8 from J; bases not matched to a gene: 3. Looked up from germline, CDR1 is LNHNV and CDR2 is YYDKDF (reference sequence). The CDR3 DNA is TGTGCCACCAGCAGAGATAGGGGACAGGAAGCTTTCTTT. It specifies CATSRDRGQEAFF.

The count of this clone is one. V usage is TRBV19 and J usage is TRBJ1-1, with 10 bases that match TRBD1. The J segment lost 3 bases and the V segment lost 6 bases, leaving 7 bases of the junction unmatched. Germline CDR1 LNHDA, CDR2 SQIVND (reference sequence). This CDR3 is 15 amino acids long. The CDR3 bases are TGTGCCAGTAGATTTTTCGGGACAGGGGACACTGAAGCTTTCTTT. Amino acids: CASRFFGTGDTEAFF.

This chain uses TRBV27 with TRBJ1-1, with no clear D. V was clipped by 4 bases and J by 1 base, with 10 bases between them. Germline-derived CDR1 and CDR2 are MNHEY and SMNVEV (reference sequence). The CDR3 contains 14 residues. CDR3 protein: CASSSQVANTEAFF. CDR3 bases: TGTGCCAGCAGTTCCCAAGTGGCGAACACTGAAGCTTTCTTT.

The gene calls are TRBV4-3 and TRBJ2-1; tentative D call: TRBD2 (6 bases). The germline V gene encodes CDR1 LGHNA and CDR2 YSLEER. The CDR3 runs to 13 residues. V lost 1 base and J 15 bases, leaving 16 bases between the germline ends. The CDR3 spells CASSQGIAVNMFF. The DNA of the CDR3 is TGCGCCAGCAGCCAAGGGATAGCGGTAAATATGTTCTTC.

The J gene is TRBJ2-2, the V gene TRBV27; no definite D call. Trimming stripped 7 bases from V and 2 bases from J, with 11 bases between. The CDR3 runs 14 residues. Germline CDR1 and CDR2: MNHEY and SMNVEV (reference sequence). This CDR3 reads CASTSLSNTGELFF. CDR3 in DNA: TGTGCCAGCACAAGCCTATCTAACACCGGGGAGCTGTTTTTT.

The J gene is TRBJ1-5, the V gene TRBV4-1; D perhaps matches TRBD1 (6 bases). This CDR3 region has 18 residues. In germline, CDR1 is MGHRA, CDR2 YSYEKL. V gave up 0 bases and J gave up 5 bases, with 20 bases separating them. This chain's CDR3 is CASSQDVAPGRGYQPQHF. The CDR3 DNA reads TGCGCCAGCAGCCAAGATGTGGCCCCGGGCAGGGGTTATCAGCCCCAGCATTTT.

On this clone itself: The germline gene is not matched at one end of the junction; a read error may be the cause. The CDR3 nucleotides read TGTGCCAGCACCCAAGCGGGAGAAGAGACCCAGTACTTC. It codes for CASTQAGEETQYF. V usage is TRBV16 and J usage is TRBJ2-5; TRBD2 matches at 8 bases. Looked up from germline, CDR1 is KGHSY and CDR2 is FQNENV. This CDR3 has 13 amino acids.

This chain links TRBV5-1 with TRBJ2-1; D gene uncertain. V was clipped by 3 bases and J by 0 bases, with 7 bases between them. CDR3 length: 14 residues. Germline V gives CDR1 SGHRS, CDR2 YFSETQ. In DNA, the CDR3 is TGCGCCAGCAGCTCGCACACCTCCTACAATGAGCAGTTCTTC. Amino acid sequence: CASSSHTSYNEQFF.